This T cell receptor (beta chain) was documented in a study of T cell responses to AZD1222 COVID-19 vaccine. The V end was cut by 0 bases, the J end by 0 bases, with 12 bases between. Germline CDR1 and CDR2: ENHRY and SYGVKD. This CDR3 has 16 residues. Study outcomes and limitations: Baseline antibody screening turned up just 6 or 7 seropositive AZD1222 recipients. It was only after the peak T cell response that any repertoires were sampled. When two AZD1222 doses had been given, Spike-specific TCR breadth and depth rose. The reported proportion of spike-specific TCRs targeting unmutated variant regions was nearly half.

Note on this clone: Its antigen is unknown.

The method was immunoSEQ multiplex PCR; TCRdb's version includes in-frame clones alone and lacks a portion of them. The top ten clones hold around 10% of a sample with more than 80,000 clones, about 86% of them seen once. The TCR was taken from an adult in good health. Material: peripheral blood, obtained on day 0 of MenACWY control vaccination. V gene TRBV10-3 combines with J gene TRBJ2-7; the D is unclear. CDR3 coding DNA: TGTGCCATCAGTGAGTCAATCGGGTTTAGCTCCTACGAGCAGTACTTC. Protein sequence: CAISESIGFSSYEQYF.